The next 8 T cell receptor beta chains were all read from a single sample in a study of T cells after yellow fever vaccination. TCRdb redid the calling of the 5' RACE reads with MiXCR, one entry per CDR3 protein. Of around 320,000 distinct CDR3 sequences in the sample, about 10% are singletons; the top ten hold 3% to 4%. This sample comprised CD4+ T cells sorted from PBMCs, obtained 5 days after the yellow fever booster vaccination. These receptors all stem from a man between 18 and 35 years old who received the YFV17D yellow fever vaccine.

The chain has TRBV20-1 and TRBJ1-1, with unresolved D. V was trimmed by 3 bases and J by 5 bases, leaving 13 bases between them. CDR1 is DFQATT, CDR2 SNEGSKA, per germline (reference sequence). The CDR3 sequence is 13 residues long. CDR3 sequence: CSASLDKLTEAFF. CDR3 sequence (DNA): TGCAGTGCTAGTCTAGACAAACTGACTGAAGCTTTCTTT.

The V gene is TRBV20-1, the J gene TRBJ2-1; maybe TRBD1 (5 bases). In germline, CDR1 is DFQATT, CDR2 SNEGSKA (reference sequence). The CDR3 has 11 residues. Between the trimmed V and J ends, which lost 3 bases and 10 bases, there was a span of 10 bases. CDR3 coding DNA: TGCAGTGCTAGCCTAGGGGAAGAGCAGTTCTTC. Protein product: CSASLGEEQFF.

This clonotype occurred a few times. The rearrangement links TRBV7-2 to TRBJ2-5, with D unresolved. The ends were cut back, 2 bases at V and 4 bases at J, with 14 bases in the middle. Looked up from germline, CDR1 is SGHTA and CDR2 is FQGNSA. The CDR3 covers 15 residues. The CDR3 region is CASSLLVRIGETQYF. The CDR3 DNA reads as TGTGCCAGCAGCTTATTAGTAAGGATCGGAGAGACCCAGTACTTC.

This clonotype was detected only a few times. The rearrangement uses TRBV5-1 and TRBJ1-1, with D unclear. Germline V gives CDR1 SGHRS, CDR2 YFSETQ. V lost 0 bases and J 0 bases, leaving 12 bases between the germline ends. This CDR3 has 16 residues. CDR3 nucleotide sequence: TGCGCCAGCAGCTTGGGAATAAGCCTAATGAACACTGAAGCTTTCTTT. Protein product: CASSLGISLMNTEAFF. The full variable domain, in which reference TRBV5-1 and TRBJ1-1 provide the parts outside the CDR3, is KAGVTQTPRYLIKTRGQQVTLSCSPISGHRSVSWYQQTPGQGLQFLFEYFSETQRNKGNFPGRFSGRQFSNSRSEMNVSTLELGDSALYLCASSLGISLMNTEAFFGQGTRLTVV.

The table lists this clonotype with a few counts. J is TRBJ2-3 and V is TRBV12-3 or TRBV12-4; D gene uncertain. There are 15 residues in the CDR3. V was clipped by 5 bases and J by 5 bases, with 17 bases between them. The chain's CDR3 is CASSTDSTQRDTQYF. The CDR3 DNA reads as TGTGCCAGCAGTACCGACTCGACACAGCGAGATACGCAGTATTTT.

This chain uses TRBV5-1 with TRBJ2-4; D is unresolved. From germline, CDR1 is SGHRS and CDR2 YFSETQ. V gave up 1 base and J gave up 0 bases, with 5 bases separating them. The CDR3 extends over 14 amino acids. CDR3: CASSLRLAKNIQYF. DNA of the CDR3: TGCGCCAGCAGCTTGCGCCTAGCCAAAAACATTCAGTACTTC. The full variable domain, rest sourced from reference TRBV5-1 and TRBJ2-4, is KAGVTQTPRYLIKTRGQQVTLSCSPISGHRSVSWYQQTPGQGLQFLFEYFSETQRNKGNFPGRFSGRQFSNSRSEMNVSTLELGDSALYLCASSLRLAKNIQYFGAGTRLSVL.

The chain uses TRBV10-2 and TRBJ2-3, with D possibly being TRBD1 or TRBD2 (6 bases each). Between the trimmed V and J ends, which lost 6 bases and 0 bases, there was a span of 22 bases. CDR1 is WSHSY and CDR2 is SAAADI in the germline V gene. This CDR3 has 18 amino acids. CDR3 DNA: TGCGCCAGCAGCCCCAGGGGCGGGGTTAGATCTAGCACAGATACGCAGTATTTT. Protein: CASSPRGGVRSSTDTQYF.

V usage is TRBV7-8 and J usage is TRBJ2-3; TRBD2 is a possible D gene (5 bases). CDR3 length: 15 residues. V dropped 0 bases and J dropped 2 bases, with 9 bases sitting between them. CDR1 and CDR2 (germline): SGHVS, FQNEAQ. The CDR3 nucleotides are TGTGCCAGCAGCTTAGCGCTCGGGGACACAGATACGCAGTATTTT. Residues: CASSLALGDTDTQYF. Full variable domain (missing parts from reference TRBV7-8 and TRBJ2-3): GAGVSQSPRYKVAKRGQDVALRCDPISGHVSLFWYQQALGQGPEFLTYFQNEAQLDKSGLPSDRFFAERPEGSVSTLKIQRTQQEDSAVYLCASSLALGDTDTQYFGPGTRLTVL.